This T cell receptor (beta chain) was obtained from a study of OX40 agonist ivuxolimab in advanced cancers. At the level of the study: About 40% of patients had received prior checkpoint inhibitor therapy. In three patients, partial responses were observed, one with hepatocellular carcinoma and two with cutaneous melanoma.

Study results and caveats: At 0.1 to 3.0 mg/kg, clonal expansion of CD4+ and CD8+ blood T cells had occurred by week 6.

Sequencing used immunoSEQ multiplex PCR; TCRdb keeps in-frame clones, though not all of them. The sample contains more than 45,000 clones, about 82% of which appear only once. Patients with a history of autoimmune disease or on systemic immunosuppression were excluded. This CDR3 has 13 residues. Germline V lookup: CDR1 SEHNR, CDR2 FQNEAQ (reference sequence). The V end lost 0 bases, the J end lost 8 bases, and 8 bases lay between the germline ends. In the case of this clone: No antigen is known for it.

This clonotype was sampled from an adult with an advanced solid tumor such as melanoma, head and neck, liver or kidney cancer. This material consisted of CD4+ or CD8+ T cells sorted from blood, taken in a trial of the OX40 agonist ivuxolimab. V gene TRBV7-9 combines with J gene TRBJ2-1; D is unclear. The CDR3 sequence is CASSLARLDEQFF. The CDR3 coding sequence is TGTGCCAGCAGCTTAGCGAGGTTGGATGAGCAGTTCTTC.